This T cell receptor (beta chain) is drawn from a study of T-cell memory formation after mild COVID-19. In TCRdb, the 5' RACE reads were re-called with MiXCR into one record per CDR3 protein. The table shows 550,000 to 700,000 distinct CDR3 sequences, with 17% occurring only once. A note on this clonotype: Its antigen is still unknown.

The CDR3 is made up of 16 amino acids. Germline trimming cut 4 bases from V and 6 bases from J; bases unmatched to any gene: 12. Per the germline V gene, CDR1 is MNHEY and CDR2 is SMNVEV (reference sequence). Study-wide findings and caveats: Clones contracting across day 15 to 85 had a balanced CD4/CD8 profile; later expanding clones leaned CD4+.

The gene calls are TRBV27 and TRBJ2-1; 7 bases fit TRBD2. This clonotype originated in an adult woman who had mild COVID-19 (a few samples of this study predate the infection). Cell type and time point are not known. The sample consisted of PBMCs or a T cell subset sorted from them (not recorded which). In DNA form, the CDR3 reads TGTGCCAGCAGTTCCCTTTTCGCGGGGGAGTTCAATGAGCAGTTCTTC. Protein product: CASSSLFAGEFNEQFF.